Reported below is one TCR beta chain. Its antigen is not identified. CDR1 SGHAT and CDR2 FQNNGV come from the germline V gene. Trimming removed 1 base at V and 0 bases at J, with 12 bases between. The CDR3 runs 16 residues. This sample is drawn from a study of shared clonotypes between healthy human individuals. General study results and limits: Blood was the only sampled material, and tissue repertoires likely differ.

Here immunoSEQ multiplex PCR was the method, and the copy in TCRdb shows in-frame clones only, minus some. The repertoire has around 990,000 clones, about 72% of them found once; the top ten carry 0.7% to 0.95%. This clonotype was sampled from a man younger than 30 in good health. Some clones in this sample may be carry-over from other donors' samples. Specimen: memory CD4+ T cells from PBMCs. The subset was: CD45RA-negative fraction. The chain employs TRBV11-2 and TRBJ1-2; possible D gene TRBD1, 6 bases. The CDR3, as DNA: TGTGCCAGCAGCTTAGTATCGGGACAACCTAACTATGGCTACACCTTC. Protein product: CASSLVSGQPNYGYTF.